These 8 T cell receptor beta chains were sequenced from one sample in a study of blood T cell repertoires in COVID-19. Measured with immunoSEQ multiplex PCR; TCRdb has only the in-frame clones, and not every one. The data contain about 120,000 clones, 60% to 80% of them singletons. The sample consisted of peripheral blood. Every receptor here comes from a human donor in a cohort sampled during active COVID-19.

This sequence joins TRBV7-9 and TRBJ2-7; D is perhaps TRBD2 (5 bases). The V gene lost 5 bases and the J gene lost 3 bases, with 17 bases spanning the gap. The CDR3 has 15 residues. Germline CDR1 is SEHNR and CDR2 is FQNEAQ (reference sequence). Here the CDR3 reads CASSASGIAFYEQYF. Written as DNA, the CDR3 is TGTGCCAGCAGCGCCTCCGGGATTGCGTTCTACGAGCAGTACTTC.

V is TRBV5-1 and J is TRBJ1-2, with 7 bases identical to TRBD1. The junction had 3 bases not matched to a gene; V was cut back by 4 bases and J by 0 bases. Per germline, CDR1 SGHRS and CDR2 YFSETQ. CDR3 length: 14 amino acids. The CDR3 sequence: CASSRDRANYGYTF. The CDR3 DNA sequence: TGCGCCAGCAGCAGGGACAGAGCTAACTATGGCTACACCTTC.

Here the CDR3 reads CASSGGQGAAGYGYTF. DNA for the CDR3: TGTGCCAGCAGCGGGGGACAGGGGGCCGCTGGCTATGGCTACACCTTC. The chain carries TRBV7-8 and TRBJ1-2, with TRBD1 identical over 12 bases. There are 16 residues in the CDR3. J lost 4 bases, V lost 5 bases, and 8 bases had no gene match. Germline values: CDR1 SGHVS, CDR2 FQNEAQ.

The rearrangement uses TRBV5-5 and TRBJ2-1; 10 bases agree with TRBD2. Losses at the gene ends were 2 bases for V and 6 bases for J; bases not matched to a gene: 5. Germline CDR1 is SGHKS and CDR2 is YYEKEE (reference sequence). This CDR3 spans 15 amino acids. The CDR3 here is CASSFLAGDGNEQFF. The CDR3 nucleotides read TGTGCCAGCAGCTTCCTAGCGGGAGACGGCAATGAGCAGTTCTTC.

This chain links TRBV3-1 (or the pseudogene TRBV3-2) with TRBJ1-1; 7 nucleotides match TRBD1. The V gene's germline CDR1 is LGHDT and CDR2 YNNKEL (reference sequence). There are 16 residues in the CDR3. Trimming cost V 0 bases and J 5 bases; bases outside gene matches: 9. In nucleotides, the CDR3 is TGTGCCAGCAGCCAAGAGCGAGGGGGCATGTATACTGAAGCTTTCTTT. As protein: CASSQERGGMYTEAFF.

This chain links TRBV5-1 with TRBJ1-1; TRBD1 is a possible D gene (5 bases). V was clipped by 1 base and J by 4 bases, with 11 bases between them. Germline-derived CDR1 and CDR2 are SGHRS and YFSETQ. The CDR3 extends over 14 amino acids. CDR3 coding DNA: TGCGCCAGCAGCTTGTCTGGGCAGGGCACTGAAGCTTTCTTT. Encoded protein: CASSLSGQGTEAFF.

The rearrangement links TRBV6-1 to TRBJ1-1; weak D call: TRBD1 (5 bases). The germline CDR1 and CDR2 sequences are MNHNS and SASEGT. Trimming shortened V by 1 base and J by 1 base, and 10 bases separated the two germline ends. The CDR3 sequence is 15 residues long. DNA for the CDR3: TGTGCCAGCAGTGAAGTCCCGACAGCGAACACTGAAGCTTTCTTT. It translates to CASSEVPTANTEAFF.

This clone was observed a handful of times. V and J are TRBV12-3 or TRBV12-4 and TRBJ1-1, with D unclear. CDR3 length: 11 residues. V was clipped by 3 bases and J by 10 bases, with 9 bases between them. The chain's CDR3 is CASSFGPVAFF. CDR3 DNA sequence: TGTGCCAGCAGTTTTGGGCCGGTAGCTTTCTTT.